This T cell receptor (beta chain) is from a study of T cell responses to AZD1222 COVID-19 vaccine. Findings of the study overall: White British ancestry dominated among donors, who included more females, and clonal diversity was possibly underestimated. Without day 14 samples, only post-peak T cell repertoires were studied.

Germline values: CDR1 MDHEN, CDR2 SYDVKM. This CDR3 is 19 amino acids long. V lost 5 bases to trimming and J lost 1 base; unmatched junction nucleotides: 18. TCRdb keeps only in-frame clones here, not all; method: immunoSEQ multiplex PCR. The data hold 50,000 to 70,000 clones, with 65% to 90% observed a single time. As regards this clone: Its antigen is undetermined.

Pooling covered second doses at about 4 or about 12 weeks. The chain has TRBV28 and TRBJ2-7; 9 bases line up with TRBD2. Specimen: peripheral blood, collected 28 days after the second AZD1222 dose. The source is an adult who received the AZD1222 COVID-19 vaccine. Here the CDR3 DNA reads TGTGCCAGCAGTCAGGGACCACACTTTTTGCGGGAGGGGTCCTACGAGCAGTACTTC. Encoded protein: CASSQGPHFLREGSYEQYF.